This T cell receptor beta chain emerged from a study of vaccination effects on CD4 cells after COVID-19. Background on the study: Samples were taken post-vaccine, and their median timing was 72 days after the second dose. Every well housed 2.1 million or so PBMC, which grew in culture alongside roughly 10 IU/ml IL-2 and about 10 ug/ml peptides.

On this clone: Its specificity is not known.

Around day 10 of culture, CD4+ T cells were separated out. Vaccine administered to participants consisted of two doses of either BNT162b2 or mRNA-1273. On day 3 and again on day 7, half the medium was replaced with IL-2 medium. V was pared by 3 bases and J by 5 bases, with 16 bases between. The CDR3 is 16 residues long. CDR1 and CDR2 (germline): KGHSH, LQKENI. Generated by immunoSEQ multiplex PCR, the TCRdb table keeps only in-frame clones and is missing some. The sample contains 50,000 to 60,000 clones, 78% of which appear only once. Sequencing used CD4+ T cells from PBMCs cultured without peptide, obtained after COVID-19 vaccination. This chain links TRBV18 with TRBJ2-2, with D possibly being TRBD1 (5 bases). The clonotype comes from a human donor who received a COVID-19 vaccine. CDR3 sequence: CASSPVRALNTGELFF. The CDR3 DNA follows: TGTGCCAGCTCACCGGTCAGGGCCCTAAATACCGGGGAGCTGTTTTTT.